This entry lists 27 T cell receptor beta chains sequenced from one sample in a study of identical twins. TCRdb passed the 5' RACE reads through MiXCR, listing each CDR3 protein once. In the table there are 1.5 million or so distinct CDR3 sequences, about 32% of which are singletons. The specimen was cord blood. These receptor sequences come from a newborn girl in good health.

Of note for this clonotype: A much larger clone lies a single base off, so this may be a read error. V usage is TRBV20-1 and J usage is TRBJ2-5, with 10 positions matching TRBD2. Germline-derived CDR1 and CDR2 are DFQATT and SNEGSKA (reference sequence). This CDR3 region has 17 residues. J gave up 11 bases and V 0 bases, and 18 bases lay outside the gene matches. The CDR3 nucleotides read TGCAGTGCTAGAGATAGCGGGGGGCCTAAATCCTACAATGAGCAGTACTTC. Amino acids: CSARDSGGPKSYNEQYF.

This chain links TRBV20-1 with TRBJ2-5, with a possible D match to TRBD2 (5 bases). With 6 bases removed from V and 2 bases from J, the gap between germline ends came to 13 bases. Looked up from germline, CDR1 is DFQATT and CDR2 is SNEGSKA (reference sequence). The CDR3 consists of 13 residues. CDR3 residues: CSATRTSQETQYF. The CDR3 region has the DNA TGCAGTGCCACTAGGACTTCTCAAGAGACCCAGTACTTC.

The chain combines TRBV20-1 with TRBJ1-2; D is possibly TRBD1 (6 bases). The germline V gene has CDR1 DFQATT and CDR2 SNEGSKA (reference sequence). Trimming left V 0 bases short and J 5 bases short, with 13 bases between. The CDR3 spans 14 residues. The CDR3 region has the DNA TGCAGTGCTAGAGAGGCAGGGGAGGGGTATGGCTACACCTTC. This encodes CSAREAGEGYGYTF.

The rearrangement links TRBV7-2 to TRBJ2-7, with 7 nucleotides matching TRBD1. The germline V gene has CDR1 SGHTA and CDR2 FQGNSA. The CDR3 is 17 residues long. Trimming at V came to 3 bases and at J to 1 base, leaving 12 bases not matched to a gene. In DNA form, the CDR3 reads TGTGCCAGCAGCTTCGGAATCCGACAGGGTACGTCCTACGAGCAGTACTTC. It codes for CASSFGIRQGTSYEQYF.

In the case of this clonotype: Sequence at one end of the junction differs from germline and may be a read error. The chain uses TRBV27 and TRBJ2-4, with TRBD1 matching over 11 bases. This CDR3 has 16 amino acids. CDR1 and CDR2 (germline): MNHEY, SMNVEV (reference sequence). Here the CDR3 DNA reads TGTGCCAGCAGTGGGCCCCGGACAGGGGGCAAAAACATTCGGTACTTC. Amino acid sequence: CASSGPRTGGKNIRYF.

This clonotype was observed a handful of times. This chain joins TRBV7-2 and TRBJ2-1; 13 positions match TRBD2. CDR3 length: 15 amino acids. The trim removed 5 bases at V and 9 bases at J, leaving 7 bases unmatched. Germline CDR1 SGHTA, CDR2 FQGNSA. The CDR3 DNA reads as TGTGCCAGCAGCCTTACTAGCGGGGGGGCCACTGAGCAGTTCTTC. It yields the protein CASSLTSGGATEQFF. The variable domain in full, with the rest retrieved from reference TRBV7-2 and TRBJ2-1, is GAGVSQSPSNKVTEKGKDVELRCDPISGHTALYWYRQSLGQGLEFLIYFQGNSAPDKSGLPSDRFSAERTGGSVSTLTIQRTQQEDSAVYLCASSLTSGGATEQFFGPGTRLTVL.

A word on this clonotype: Just one base apart from a much larger clone, this may be a read error. The chain employs TRBV6-4 and TRBJ2-3, with D unclear. V shed 2 bases and J shed 0 bases, with 3 bases lying between them. Germline lookup yields CDR1 MRHNA and CDR2 SNTAGT. This CDR3 has 13 amino acids. The CDR3 here is CASSDDSTDTQYF. Written as DNA, the CDR3 is TGTGCCAGCAGTGACGACAGCACAGATACGCAGTATTTT.

This chain connects TRBV6-1 to TRBJ2-5, with D tentatively TRBD1 or TRBD2 (6 bases each). Germline CDR1 MNHNS, CDR2 SASEGT. Trimming took off 6 bases at V and 11 bases at J, with 25 bases between the two ends. The CDR3 totals 15 residues. The CDR3 loop is CASRLGGPPNNEQYF. CDR3 DNA sequence: TGTGCCAGCAGGCTCGGGGGCCCACCCAACAATGAGCAGTACTTC.

The chain combines TRBV5-5 with TRBJ2-1, with D perhaps matching TRBD2 (7 bases). Looked up from germline, CDR1 is SGHKS and CDR2 is YYEKEE (reference sequence). Trimming cost V 5 bases and J 5 bases, with 14 bases left between them. The CDR3 spans 14 residues. As DNA, the CDR3 is TGTGCCAGCAGTGGGGGCGGGGGTCACAATGAGCAGTTCTTC. Protein product: CASSGGGGHNEQFF.

The chain uses TRBV20-1 and TRBJ2-1, with 8 positions matching TRBD2. Germline lookup yields CDR1 DFQATT and CDR2 SNEGSKA (reference sequence). This CDR3 region has 14 residues. Unmatched junction bases numbered 4, after V lost 2 bases and J lost 4 bases. The CDR3 nucleotides are TGCAGTGCTAGACCGGGGGGGATATACAATGAGCAGTTCTTC. Translating it yields CSARPGGIYNEQFF.

This chain uses TRBV20-1 with TRBJ2-7; D perhaps matches TRBD2 (5 bases). The V gene's germline CDR1 is DFQATT and CDR2 SNEGSKA (reference sequence). The V end was cut by 6 bases, the J end by 0 bases, with 12 bases between. This CDR3 region has 13 residues. CDR3 coding DNA: TGCAGTGCGATGCCCGGGGACTCCTACGAGCAGTACTTC. Its translation is CSAMPGDSYEQYF.

V and J are TRBV29-1 and TRBJ1-3, with 8 bases lining up with TRBD1. Germline V CDR1 and CDR2: SQVTM, ANQGSEA. The CDR3 runs to 14 residues. V was clipped by 5 bases and J by 2 bases; unmatched bases: 5. CDR3 amino acids: CSVSGRGPGNTIYF. DNA for the CDR3: TGCAGCGTTAGTGGCAGGGGGCCTGGAAACACCATATATTTT.

The rearrangement links TRBV2 to TRBJ2-7, with TRBD2 identical over 10 bases. Germline V gene sequence: CDR1 SNHLY, CDR2 FYNNEI. The CDR3 contains 14 residues. The junction had 10 bases not matched to a gene; V was cut back by 7 bases and J by 7 bases. The CDR3 nucleotides are TGTGCCAGCATTGAGCGGGGGGGCGTCAATGAGCAGTACTTC. Its translation is CASIERGGVNEQYF.

This clonotype was counted ten times or more. The rearrangement uses TRBV6-1 and TRBJ2-1; 9 bases align to TRBD1. This CDR3 spans 12 amino acids. The germline V gene encodes CDR1 MNHNS and CDR2 SASEGT. J gave up 6 bases and V 6 bases, and 0 bases lay outside the gene matches. The CDR3: CASRTGGNEQFF. The CDR3 DNA sequence: TGTGCCAGCAGGACAGGGGGCAATGAGCAGTTCTTC.

The chain is built from TRBV5-6 and TRBJ1-1, with 7 bases lining up with TRBD1. J was trimmed by 0 bases and V by 2 bases; bases with no gene match: 10. CDR3 length: 17 amino acids. The germline V gene encodes CDR1 SGHDT and CDR2 YYEEEE. CDR3 nucleotides: TGTGCCAGCAGCTTCCTTCTGACAGGGACCGTGAACACTGAAGCTTTCTTT. This sequence encodes CASSFLLTGTVNTEAFF.

The J gene is TRBJ1-1, the V gene TRBV10-3, with D maybe TRBD1 (5 bases). The CDR3 contains 15 residues. Deletions cut 0 bases from V and 2 bases from J, with 10 bases between. Germline V gene sequence: CDR1 ENHRY, CDR2 SYGVKD. The CDR3 region is CAISESGRANTEAFF. The CDR3 DNA sequence: TGTGCCATCAGTGAGTCCGGCAGGGCTAACACTGAAGCTTTCTTT.

This clonotype was observed many times. The gene calls are TRBV7-9 and TRBJ1-2; the match to TRBD1 covers 9 bases. The germline V gene has CDR1 SEHNR and CDR2 FQNEAQ (reference sequence). CDR3 length: 15 residues. V trimming: 3 bases; J trimming: 2 bases; junction bases outside the gene matches: 4. This CDR3 reads CASSFPGTGNYGYTF. The CDR3 coding sequence is TGTGCCAGCAGCTTCCCCGGGACAGGGAACTATGGCTACACCTTC.

This clonotype came up a few times. The chain joins TRBV5-1 to TRBJ2-7; 9 bases are shared with TRBD2. Germline V gene data show CDR1 as SGHRS and CDR2 as YFSETQ. The CDR3 covers 16 residues. The J segment lost 0 bases and the V segment lost 2 bases, leaving 6 bases of the junction unmatched. CDR3 residues: CASSLSQTSGSYEQYF. The CDR3 coding sequence is TGCGCCAGCAGCTTATCCCAGACTAGCGGCTCCTACGAGCAGTACTTC.

This clonotype was observed a handful of times. The chain employs TRBV6-2 or TRBV6-3 and TRBJ1-5, with 11 bases fitting TRBD1. Germline CDR1 MNHEY, CDR2 SVGEGT. Trimming at V came to 0 bases and at J to 7 bases, leaving 5 bases not matched to a gene. CDR3 size: 16 residues. CDR3 sequence: CASSYSGTGGGQPQHF. Written as DNA, the CDR3 is TGTGCCAGCAGTTACTCGGGGACAGGGGGAGGGCAGCCCCAGCATTTT.

In regard to this clonotype: One end of the junction fails to match germline, which may point to a read error. The chain employs TRBV7-2 and TRBJ2-5; no clear D. CDR1 and CDR2 from the germline V gene are SGHTA and FQGNSA. The CDR3 loop spans 13 amino acids. The CDR3 DNA follows: TGTGCCAGCAGCCCGGCTGGCCAAGATACCCAGTACTTC. It codes for CASSPAGQDTQYF.

This clonotype was recorded a few times. This chain links TRBV6-1 with TRBJ1-2; TRBD1 matches at 7 bases. CDR1 and CDR2 from the germline V gene are MNHNS and SASEGT. There are 14 residues in the CDR3. The V and J ends lost 1 base and 4 bases, in that order; junction bases with no gene match: 3. As DNA, the CDR3 is TGTGCCAGCAGTGAAGACAGGGGAACCTATGGCTACACCTTC. Amino acids: CASSEDRGTYGYTF.

In its sample, this clonotype was seen a few times. The chain combines TRBV7-8 with TRBJ1-5, with TRBD1 matching over 7 bases. Losses at the gene ends were 3 bases for V and 0 bases for J; bases not matched to a gene: 8. Germline V gene data show CDR1 as SGHVS and CDR2 as FQNEAQ. The CDR3 covers 17 residues. The CDR3 is CASSFAATGVSNQPQHF. The CDR3 DNA is TGTGCCAGCAGCTTCGCAGCCACAGGGGTTAGCAATCAGCCCCAGCATTTT.

Only a few counts were recorded for this clonotype. The chain joins TRBV7-2 to TRBJ2-1; TRBD1 agrees at 7 bases. Germline CDR1 reads SGHTA; CDR2 reads FQGNSA. The length of the CDR3 is 15 residues. The J segment lost 8 bases and the V segment lost 2 bases, leaving 9 bases of the junction unmatched. CDR3: CASSLHSGGLDEQFF. CDR3 in DNA: TGTGCCAGCAGCTTACACTCAGGGGGTTTGGATGAGCAGTTCTTC.

The rearrangement joins TRBV20-1 to TRBJ2-3, with D possibly being TRBD2 (6 bases). V gave up 2 bases and J gave up 2 bases, with 11 bases separating them. This CDR3 region has 14 residues. Germline CDR1 and CDR2: DFQATT and SNEGSKA (reference sequence). Written as DNA, the CDR3 is TGCAGTGCTAGAAGGGACTTAACCACAGATACGCAGTATTTT. As protein: CSARRDLTTDTQYF.

The rearrangement uses TRBV27 and TRBJ1-1, with TRBD1 matching 7 bases. Germline CDR1 is MNHEY and CDR2 is SMNVEV (reference sequence). V was pared by 0 bases and J by 3 bases, with 10 bases of the junction left unmatched. CDR3 size: 17 residues. This chain's CDR3 is CASSLSNRGRWYTEAFF. CDR3 coding DNA: TGTGCCAGCAGTTTATCAAACAGGGGTCGATGGTACACTGAAGCTTTCTTT.

The chain employs TRBV28 and TRBJ1-6; the D gene is possibly TRBD1 (5 bases). V was clipped by 2 bases and J by 2 bases, with 7 bases between them. The CDR3 spans 15 residues. The germline V gene has CDR1 MDHEN and CDR2 SYDVKM. The CDR3 is CASSLSRAYNSPLHF. The CDR3 DNA reads as TGTGCCAGCAGTTTAAGCAGGGCCTATAATTCACCCCTCCACTTT. The variable domain in full, with the rest retrieved from reference TRBV28 and TRBJ1-6, is DVKVTQSSRYLVKRTGEKVFLECVQDMDHENMFWYRQDPGLGLRLIYFSYDVKMKEKGDIPEGYSVSREKKERFSLILESASTNQTSMYLCASSLSRAYNSPLHFGNGTRLTVT.

The genes are TRBV4-1 and TRBJ2-1; 8 bases fit TRBD2. The trim removed 3 bases at V and 5 bases at J, leaving 12 bases unmatched. Germline V gives CDR1 MGHRA, CDR2 YSYEKL. This CDR3 has 17 amino acids. The CDR3 sequence is CASSHPLGLALDNEQFF. In DNA, the CDR3 is TGCGCCAGCAGCCATCCTCTTGGACTAGCTTTGGACAATGAGCAGTTCTTC.